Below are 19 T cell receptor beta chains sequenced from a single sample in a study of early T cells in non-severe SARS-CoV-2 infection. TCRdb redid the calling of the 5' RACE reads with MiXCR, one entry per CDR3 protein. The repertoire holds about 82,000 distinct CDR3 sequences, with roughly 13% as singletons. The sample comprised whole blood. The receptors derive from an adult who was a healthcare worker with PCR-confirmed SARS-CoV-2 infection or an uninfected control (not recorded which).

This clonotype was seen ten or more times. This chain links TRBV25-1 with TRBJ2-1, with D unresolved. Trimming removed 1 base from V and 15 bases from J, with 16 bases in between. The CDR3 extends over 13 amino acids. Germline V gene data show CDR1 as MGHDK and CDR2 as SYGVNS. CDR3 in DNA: TGTGCCAGCAGTGAATCGGTCGGCACCCCGGCGTTCTTC. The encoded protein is CASSESVGTPAFF.

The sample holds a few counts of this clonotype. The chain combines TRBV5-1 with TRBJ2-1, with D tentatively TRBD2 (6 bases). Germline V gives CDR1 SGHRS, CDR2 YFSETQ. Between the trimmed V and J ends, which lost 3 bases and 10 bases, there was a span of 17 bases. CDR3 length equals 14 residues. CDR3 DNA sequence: TGCGCCAGCAGCTCGTGGGACGGGAGAGGCGAGCAGTTCTTC. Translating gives CASSSWDGRGEQFF.

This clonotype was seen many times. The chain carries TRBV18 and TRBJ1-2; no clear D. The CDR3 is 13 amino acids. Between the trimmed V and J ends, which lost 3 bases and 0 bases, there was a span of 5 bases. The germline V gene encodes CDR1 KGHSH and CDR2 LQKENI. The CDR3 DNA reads TGTGCCAGCTCACCGCAAGCTAACTATGGCTACACCTTC. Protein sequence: CASSPQANYGYTF.

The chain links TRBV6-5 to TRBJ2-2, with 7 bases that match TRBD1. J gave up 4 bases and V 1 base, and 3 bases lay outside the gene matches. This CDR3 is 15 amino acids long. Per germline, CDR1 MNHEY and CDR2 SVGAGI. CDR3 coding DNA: TGTGCCAGCAGTTACTTCACAGGGGCCACCGGGGAGCTGTTTTTT. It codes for CASSYFTGATGELFF.

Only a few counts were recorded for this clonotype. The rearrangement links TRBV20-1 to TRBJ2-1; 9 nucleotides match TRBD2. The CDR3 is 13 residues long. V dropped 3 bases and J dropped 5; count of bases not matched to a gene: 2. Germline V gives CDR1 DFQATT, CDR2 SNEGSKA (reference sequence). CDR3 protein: CSASRGRDNEQFF. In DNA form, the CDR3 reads TGCAGTGCTAGTCGCGGGAGGGACAATGAGCAGTTCTTC.

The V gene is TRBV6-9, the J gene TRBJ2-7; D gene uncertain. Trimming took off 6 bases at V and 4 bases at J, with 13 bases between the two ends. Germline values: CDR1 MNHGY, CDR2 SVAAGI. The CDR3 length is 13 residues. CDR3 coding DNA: TGTGCCAGCAGCTCCGTCCAGAGGTACGAGCAGTACTTC. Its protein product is CASSSVQRYEQYF.

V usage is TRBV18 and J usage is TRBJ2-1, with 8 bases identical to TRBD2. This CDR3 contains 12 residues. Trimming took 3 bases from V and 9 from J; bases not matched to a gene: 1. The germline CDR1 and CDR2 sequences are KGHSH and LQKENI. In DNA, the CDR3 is TGTGCCAGCTCACCCGGGGGGGGTGAGCAGTTCTTC. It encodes CASSPGGGEQFF. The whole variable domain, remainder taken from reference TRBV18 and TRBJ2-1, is NAGVMQNPRHLVRRRGQEARLRCSPMKGHSHVYWYRQLPEEGLKFMVYLQKENIIDESGMPKERFSAEFPKEGPSILRIQQVVRGDSAAYFCASSPGGGEQFFGPGTRLTVL.

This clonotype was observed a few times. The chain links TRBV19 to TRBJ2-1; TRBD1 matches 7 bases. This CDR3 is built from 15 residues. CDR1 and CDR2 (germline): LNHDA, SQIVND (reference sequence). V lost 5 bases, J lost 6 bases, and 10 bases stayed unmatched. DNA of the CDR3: TGTGCCAGTAGTGAGGGGGACAGAGAAGCCAATGAGCAGTTCTTC. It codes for CASSEGDREANEQFF.

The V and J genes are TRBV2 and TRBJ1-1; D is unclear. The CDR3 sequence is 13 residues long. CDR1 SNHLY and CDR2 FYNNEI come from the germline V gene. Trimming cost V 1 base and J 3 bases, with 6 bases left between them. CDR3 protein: CASSEGRHTEAFF. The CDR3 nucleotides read TGTGCCAGCAGTGAAGGCAGGCACACTGAAGCTTTCTTT.

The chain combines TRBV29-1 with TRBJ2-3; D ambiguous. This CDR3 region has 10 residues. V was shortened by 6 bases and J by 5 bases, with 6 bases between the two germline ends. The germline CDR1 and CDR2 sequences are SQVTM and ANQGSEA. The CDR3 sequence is CSVVEDTQYF. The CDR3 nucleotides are TGCAGCGTCGTAGAAGATACGCAGTATTTT.

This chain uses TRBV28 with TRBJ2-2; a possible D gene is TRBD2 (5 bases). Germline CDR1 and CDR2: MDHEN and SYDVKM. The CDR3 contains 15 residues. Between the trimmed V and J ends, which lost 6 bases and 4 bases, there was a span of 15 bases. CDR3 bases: TGTGCCAGCAGCCCGGTGAGGGCTAGCACCGGGGAGCTGTTTTTT. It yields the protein CASSPVRASTGELFF.

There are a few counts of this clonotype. CDR3 loop: CASSLRTGELFF. The CDR3 region has the DNA TGTGCCAGCAGTTTAAGGACCGGGGAGCTGTTTTTT. The V and J genes are TRBV12-3 or TRBV12-4 and TRBJ2-2; D gene ambiguous. V was trimmed by 2 bases and J by 5 bases, leaving 3 bases between them. The CDR3 runs to 12 residues.

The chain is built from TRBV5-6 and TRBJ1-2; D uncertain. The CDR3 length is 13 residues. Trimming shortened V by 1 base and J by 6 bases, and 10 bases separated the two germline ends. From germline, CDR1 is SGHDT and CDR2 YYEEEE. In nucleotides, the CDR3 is TGTGCCAGCAGCTTGTGGGTGACGGATGGCTACACCTTC. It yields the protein CASSLWVTDGYTF.

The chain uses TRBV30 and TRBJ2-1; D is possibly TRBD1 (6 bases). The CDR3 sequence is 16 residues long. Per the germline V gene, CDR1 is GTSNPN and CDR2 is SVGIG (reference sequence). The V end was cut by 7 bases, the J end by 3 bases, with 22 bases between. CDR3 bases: TGTGCCTCCGCCCTGGGGGCGACCTACCTCTACAATGAGCAGTTCTTC. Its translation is CASALGATYLYNEQFF.

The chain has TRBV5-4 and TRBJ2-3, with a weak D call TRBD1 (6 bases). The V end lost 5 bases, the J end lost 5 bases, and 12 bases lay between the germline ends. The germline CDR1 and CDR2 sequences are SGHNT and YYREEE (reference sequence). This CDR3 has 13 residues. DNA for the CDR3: TGTGCCAGCAGTCACATCAGGGGAGATACGCAGTATTTT. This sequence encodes CASSHIRGDTQYF.

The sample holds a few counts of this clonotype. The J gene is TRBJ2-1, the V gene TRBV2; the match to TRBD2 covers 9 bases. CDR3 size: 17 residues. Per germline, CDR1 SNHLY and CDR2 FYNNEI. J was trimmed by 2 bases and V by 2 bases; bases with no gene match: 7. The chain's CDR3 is CASSELASGTPYNEQFF. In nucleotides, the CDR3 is TGTGCCAGCAGTGAACTGGCTAGCGGGACCCCCTACAATGAGCAGTTCTTC.

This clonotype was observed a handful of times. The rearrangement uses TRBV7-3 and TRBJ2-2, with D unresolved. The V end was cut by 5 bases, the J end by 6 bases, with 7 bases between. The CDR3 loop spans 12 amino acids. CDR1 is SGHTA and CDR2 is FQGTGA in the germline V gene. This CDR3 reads CASSKRAGELFF. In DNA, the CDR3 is TGTGCCAGCAGCAAAAGGGCCGGGGAGCTGTTTTTT.

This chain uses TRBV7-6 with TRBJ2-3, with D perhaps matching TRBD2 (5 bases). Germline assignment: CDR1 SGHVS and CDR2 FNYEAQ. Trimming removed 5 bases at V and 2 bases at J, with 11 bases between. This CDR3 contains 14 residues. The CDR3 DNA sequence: TGTGCCAGCAGCCCCGGACTCTACACAGATACGCAGTATTTT. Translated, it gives CASSPGLYTDTQYF.

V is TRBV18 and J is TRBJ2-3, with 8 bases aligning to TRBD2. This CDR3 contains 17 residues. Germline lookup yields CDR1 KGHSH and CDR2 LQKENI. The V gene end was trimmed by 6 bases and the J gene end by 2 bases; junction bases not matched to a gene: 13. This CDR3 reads CASSLSPRLATTDTQYF. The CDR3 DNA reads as TGTGCCAGCTCGCTAAGTCCGAGACTAGCGACCACAGATACGCAGTATTTT. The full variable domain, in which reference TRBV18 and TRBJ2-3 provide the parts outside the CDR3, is NAGVMQNPRHLVRRRGQEARLRCSPMKGHSHVYWYRQLPEEGLKFMVYLQKENIIDESGMPKERFSAEFPKEGPSILRIQQVVRGDSAAYFCASSLSPRLATTDTQYFGPGTRLTVL.